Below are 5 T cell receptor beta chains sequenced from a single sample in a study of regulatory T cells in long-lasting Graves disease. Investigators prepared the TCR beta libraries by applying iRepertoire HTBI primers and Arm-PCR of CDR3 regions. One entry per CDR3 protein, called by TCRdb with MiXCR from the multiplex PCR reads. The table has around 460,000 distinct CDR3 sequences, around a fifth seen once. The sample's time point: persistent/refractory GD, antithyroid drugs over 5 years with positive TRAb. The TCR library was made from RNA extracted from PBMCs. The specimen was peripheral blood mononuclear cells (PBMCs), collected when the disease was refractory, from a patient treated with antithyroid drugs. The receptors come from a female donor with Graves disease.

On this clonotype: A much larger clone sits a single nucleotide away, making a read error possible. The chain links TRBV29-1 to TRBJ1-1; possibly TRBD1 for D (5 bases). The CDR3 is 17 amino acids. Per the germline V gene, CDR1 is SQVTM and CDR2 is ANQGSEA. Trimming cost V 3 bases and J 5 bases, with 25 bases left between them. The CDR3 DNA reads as TGCAGCGTTGATGTTGGCAGGGTGCGAGGATTACGAACTGAAGCTTTCTTT. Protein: CSVDVGRVRGLRTEAFF.

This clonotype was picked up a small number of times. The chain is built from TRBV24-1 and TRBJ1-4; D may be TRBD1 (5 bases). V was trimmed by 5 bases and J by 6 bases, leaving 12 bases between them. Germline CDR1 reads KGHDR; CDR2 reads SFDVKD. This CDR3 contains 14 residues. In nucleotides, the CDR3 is TGTGCCACCAGTGGCCCAGGGAGGGATGAAAAACTGTTTTTT. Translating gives CATSGPGRDEKLFF.

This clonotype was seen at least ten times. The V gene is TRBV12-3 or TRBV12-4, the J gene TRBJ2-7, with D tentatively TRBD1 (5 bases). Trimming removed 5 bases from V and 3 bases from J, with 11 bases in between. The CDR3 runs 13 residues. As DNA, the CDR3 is TGTGCCAGCAGTGAACTGACAGTCTACGAGCAGTACTTC. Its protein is CASSELTVYEQYF.

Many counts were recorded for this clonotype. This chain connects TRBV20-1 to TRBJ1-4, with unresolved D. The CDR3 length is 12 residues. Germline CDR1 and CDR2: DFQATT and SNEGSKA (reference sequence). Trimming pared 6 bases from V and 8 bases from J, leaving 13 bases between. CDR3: CSAPSREEKLFF. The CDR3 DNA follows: TGCAGTGCCCCCTCCCGGGAGGAAAAACTGTTTTTT.

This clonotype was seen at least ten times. The CDR3 DNA sequence: TGTGCCAGCAGTTCTTTACTCGACAGCTACGAGCAGTACTTC. This encodes CASSSLLDSYEQYF. The genes are TRBV12-3 or TRBV12-4 and TRBJ2-7, with D maybe TRBD1 (5 bases). V was trimmed by 4 bases and J by 3 bases, leaving 13 bases between them. This CDR3 has 14 amino acids.